This T cell receptor beta chain derives from a study of beta chain features in type 1 diabetes (dated by TCRdb to between 2017 and 2018). For the study in its entirety: No differences in mean age, gender distribution, total cell number or subset yield were found between patients and healthy donors. Across all samples, fewer than 130 million sorted cells were examined, and cell number per subset correlated strongly with RNA yield. In the study, recently diagnosed type 1 diabetes patients and matched healthy donors were compared on the TCRB repertoires of their sorted circulating CD4+ T cell subsets. Regulatory and stem cell-like memory subsets were obtained from only 8 patients and roughly eight healthy donors, while naive and central memory subsets were obtained from all 30 or so donors. Beyond this particular receptor, the publication reports: At VDJ recombination sites, patients with type 1 diabetes made fewer insertions and deleted more nucleotides, a pattern implying thymic rearrangement abnormalities. Naive, central memory and regulatory TCRB repertoires appeared to be more alike among patients than among healthy donors. Because cDNA was sequenced instead of genomic DNA, activated cells with high expression could be over-represented, although the groups did not differ in activation or CD3 levels. Type 1 diabetes patients showed a moderate but significant shortening of TCRB CDR3 length in all four CD4+ subsets. Shorter templates might be favored by PCR, yet because patient and control samples were amplified and corrected together, any such skew would affect both groups equally. Only small numbers of individuals were included in the HLA sub-analyses, which left unresolved whether HLA type had any influence on TCRB rearrangement.

Each donor gave one peripheral blood draw, about 100 mL on average, collected into heparinised tubes. A BD FACSAria II and a panel including CD45RO, CCR7, CD25, CD127, CD95 and CD27 were used to sort naive, central memory, regulatory and stem cell-like memory CD4+ T cells. Purity was above 95% for every sorted population. PBMCs were isolated right away by Lymphoprep density gradient centrifugation and were stained directly, without culture. Samples were stained and sorted in pairs, with one healthy donor and one patient per experiment, so that batch effects were minimized. CDR1 and CDR2 (MDHEN, SYDVKM) derive from the germline V gene. The V end gives up 3 bases and the J end 4 bases, leaving 13 bases in the junction not matched to a gene. The CDR3, from cysteine to phenylalanine, totals 18 residues. CDR3 DNA is the only sequence kept; it has 54 bases, read in frame from the first base. Points on this clone: No antigen is known for it. It has no much larger one-base neighbor in the sample; base qualities were not kept.

The entire isolated RNA was reverse transcribed using the High Capacity cDNA Reverse Transcription Kit, and thus expressed TCRB transcripts were sequenced. Deep immunoSEQ sequencing was performed on naive, central memory and regulatory T cell samples, with an average of around 3.4 million total reads per sample. Sorted cells were lysed in RLT buffer, and RNA was extracted using DNase-treated RNeasy Micro or Mini kits according to cell number. Each cell subset was processed separately to prevent cross-contamination, with patient and healthy donor samples processed together. The immunoSEQ multiplex PCR was used to amplify TCRB sequences from cDNA, generating 87-bp fragments that spanned the CDR3 region. Sequencing of the amplicons was performed on the Illumina HiSeq platform. Under the source paper's analysis protocol: PCR bias was computationally corrected using synthetic template baselines, reads within Hamming distance 2 were collapsed, and singletons that could not be merged were discarded. By aligning reads against IMGT, V, D and J genes, CDR3 length, and insertions or deletions at six rearrangement sites were assigned. Within each subset, clonotype counts were normalized to sorted cell number, and only after that were true diversity and Gini coefficients computed with the tcR R package. Repertoire sharing was quantified using the overlap coefficient calculated on TCRB nucleotide sequences. Out-of-frame TCRB sequences from naive cells were analyzed to stand in for the pre-selection repertoire. Entries here come from immuneACCESS through TCRdb and include only in-frame sequences with V and J called. Some clones fail to appear in such tables; in the studies checked, an unresolved V gene covers under half of the shortfall, and the cause of the remainder is unknown. The V and J calls and clone size come from that table; D and trimming were worked out from the DNA. The sample table shows roughly 330,000 clones, and approximately 13% are seen once. The ten largest clones add up to 0.013% to 0.015% of the sample.

The receptor was derived from a woman younger than 35 with type 1 diabetes. The rearranged segments are TRBV28 and TRBJ2-3, and TRBD2 matches 10 of the central bases. Sequenced sample: naive CD4+ T cells from blood. Reading the label with the study, this specimen's cell subset or site is: true naive CD4+ T cells. The nucleotide sequence is TGTGCCAGCAGTTTCGTAGGTCGACGGCTAGCGGGAGCAGATACGCAGTATTTT. Its translation reads: CASSFVGRRLAGADTQYF.